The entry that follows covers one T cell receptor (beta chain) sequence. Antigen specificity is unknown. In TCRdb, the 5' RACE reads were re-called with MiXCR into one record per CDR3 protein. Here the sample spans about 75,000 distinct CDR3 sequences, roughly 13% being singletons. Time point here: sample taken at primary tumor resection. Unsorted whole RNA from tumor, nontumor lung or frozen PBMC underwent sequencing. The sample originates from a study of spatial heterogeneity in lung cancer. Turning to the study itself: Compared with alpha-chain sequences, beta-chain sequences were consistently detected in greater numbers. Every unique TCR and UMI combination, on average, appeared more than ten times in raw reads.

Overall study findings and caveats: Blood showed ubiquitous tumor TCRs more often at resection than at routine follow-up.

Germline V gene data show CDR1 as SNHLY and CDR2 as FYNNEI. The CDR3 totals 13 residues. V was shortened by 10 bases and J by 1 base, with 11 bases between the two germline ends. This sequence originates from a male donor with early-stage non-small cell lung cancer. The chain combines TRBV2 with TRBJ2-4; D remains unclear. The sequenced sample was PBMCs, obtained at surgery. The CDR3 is CATDSPAKNIQYF. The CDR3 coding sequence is TGTGCCACCGATTCCCCGGCCAAAAACATTCAGTACTTC.